Listed here is a single T cell receptor beta chain. Antigen unknown. This sample is drawn from a study of shared clonotypes between healthy human individuals. Study as a whole: Contributing individuals were a couple of females and three males aged 18 to 49. Study conclusions and caveats: Inspection by rarefaction showed sorted-subset sequencing to be incomplete despite large depth.

Generated by immunoSEQ multiplex PCR, the TCRdb table keeps only in-frame clones and is missing some. The sample lists about 600,000 clones; 95% to 96% were seen once. The germline gives CDR1 MNHEY, CDR2 SMNVEV (reference sequence). The CDR3 is 15 amino acids. V was clipped by 1 base and J by 4 bases, with 13 bases between them. Selected positively for CCR7 and CD45RO-negative, naive CD8 cells excluded terminally differentiated effector memory CD45RA+ cells. Every donor was a Caucasian adult from Nashville, Tennessee. Specimen: naive CD8+ T cells sorted from blood. This rearrangement joins TRBV27 to TRBJ2-5; a weak D match, TRBD1 (6 bases). This TCR was recovered from a woman aged 25 to 45 in good health. In nucleotides, the CDR3 is TGTGCCAGCAGTTTATTTTCCCAAGGGGGAGAGACCCAGTACTTC. Amino acids: CASSLFSQGGETQYF.